The next 8 T cell receptor beta chains were all read from a single sample in a study of esophageal squamous cell carcinoma under preoperative chemotherapy. The sample's time point: after preoperative PTX-NDP chemotherapy. TCRdb fed the PCR reads into MiXCR, producing one record per CDR3 protein. The sample shows roughly 10,000 distinct CDR3 sequences, roughly 60% of them seen only once. The sample was taken from a patient given preoperative chemotherapy. Source of these receptors: a human donor with esophageal squamous cell carcinoma. The donor label of this sample is uncertain.

As regards this clonotype: One end of the junction fails to match germline, which may point to a read error. The chain employs TRBV6-1 and TRBJ2-4; D might be TRBD1 or TRBD2, each matching 5 bases. The CDR3 is 16 amino acids. CDR1 is MNHNS, CDR2 SASEGT, per germline. This CDR3 is CASSESGLSYKNTQYF. The CDR3 DNA reads TGTGCCAGCAGTGAATCGGGGCTGAGCTACAAAAACACGCAGTATTTC.

This clonotype has a single count. This rearrangement joins TRBV6-5 to TRBJ2-2; TRBD1 matches 8 bases. The CDR3 has 14 amino acids. V was clipped by 3 bases and J by 6 bases; unmatched bases: 3. Germline loops: CDR1 MNHEY, CDR2 SVGAGI. The CDR3 sequence is CASSYGQGAGELFF. The CDR3 DNA sequence: TGTGCCAGCAGTTATGGACAGGGTGCCGGGGAGCTGTTTTTT.

The V gene is TRBV10-3, the J gene TRBJ2-3; the D is unclear. Trimming cost V 10 bases and J 2 bases, with 13 bases left between them. The CDR3 length is 13 residues. Germline-derived CDR1 and CDR2 are ENHRY and SYGVKD. The CDR3 here is CATGVWATDTQYF. The CDR3 DNA sequence: TGTGCCACGGGCGTCTGGGCCACAGATACGCAGTATTTT.

Points on this clonotype: Compared with germline, one end of the junction differs, possibly owing to a read error. The CDR3 nucleotides read TGTGCCAGCAGGACGAGCTCAGATGAGCAGTTTTTT. Protein product: CASRTSSDEQFF. This chain connects TRBV6-1 to TRBJ2-1; the D is unclear. Germline CDR1 reads MNHNS; CDR2 reads SASEGT. The CDR3 consists of 12 residues.

The chain carries TRBV12-3 or TRBV12-4 and TRBJ1-1; D remains unclear. The V end was cut by 3 bases, the J end by 0 bases, with 8 bases between. The length of the CDR3 is 14 residues. As DNA, the CDR3 is TGTGCCAGCAGTTTGGGAGGGTTGAACACTGAAGCTTTCTTT. Its translation: CASSLGGLNTEAFF.

The chain is built from TRBV6-5 and TRBJ1-1, with D uncertain. The germline V gene encodes CDR1 MNHEY and CDR2 SVGAGI. The V end was cut by 7 bases, the J end by 0 bases, with 12 bases between. There are 14 residues in the CDR3. CDR3 sequence (DNA): TGTGCCAGCAATTTTCGCGCGCTGAACACTGAAGCTTTCTTT. This gives the protein CASNFRALNTEAFF.

V usage is TRBV10-1 and J usage is TRBJ1-1, with 8 bases that match TRBD1. The V gene end was trimmed by 2 bases and the J gene end by 0 bases; junction bases not matched to a gene: 5. Germline lookup yields CDR1 WNHNN and CDR2 SYGVQD (reference sequence). The CDR3 consists of 16 residues. CDR3 nucleotides: TGCGCCAGCAGTGAGGCCCAGACAGGGGTGAACACTGAAGCTTTCTTT. It is translated as CASSEAQTGVNTEAFF.

The sample holds a few counts of this clonotype. This chain links TRBV20-1 with TRBJ2-5, with TRBD2 identical over 8 bases. The DNA matches TRBJ2-1 better at its end, which makes the J call doubtful. This CDR3 is 20 amino acids long. The V gene's germline CDR1 is DFQATT and CDR2 SNEGSKA (reference sequence). The CDR3 loop reads CSATPDGGGADLGRQETQFF. The CDR3 DNA is TGCAGTGCTACACCCGACGGGGGGGGCGCAGATTTAGGCCGTCAAGAGACCCAGTTCTTC.